This TCR beta chain came from a study of T cell repertoires in cytomegalovirus infection. Whole-study results and caveats: Within the response measured ex vivo, HLA-C-restricted CMV-specific TCR beta clonotypes were dominant.

The CDR3 consists of 14 residues. Germline lookup yields CDR1 SGHNT and CDR2 YYREEE (reference sequence). Trimming cost V 2 bases and J 5 bases, with 8 bases left between them. TCRdb redid the calling of the reads with MiXCR, one entry per CDR3 protein. In the table there are around 280,000 distinct CDR3 sequences, roughly a tenth of which are singletons. This clonotype has at least ten counts. The antigen remains unidentified. The receptor comes from a human donor in good health (CMV status not recorded). Some clones in this sample may be carry-over from other donors' samples. Sample: PBMCs. The chain carries TRBV5-4 and TRBJ2-6, with no clear D. The chain's CDR3 is CASSLAVRANVLTF. In DNA form, the CDR3 reads TGTGCCAGCAGCTTAGCAGTACGGGCCAACGTCCTGACTTTC.